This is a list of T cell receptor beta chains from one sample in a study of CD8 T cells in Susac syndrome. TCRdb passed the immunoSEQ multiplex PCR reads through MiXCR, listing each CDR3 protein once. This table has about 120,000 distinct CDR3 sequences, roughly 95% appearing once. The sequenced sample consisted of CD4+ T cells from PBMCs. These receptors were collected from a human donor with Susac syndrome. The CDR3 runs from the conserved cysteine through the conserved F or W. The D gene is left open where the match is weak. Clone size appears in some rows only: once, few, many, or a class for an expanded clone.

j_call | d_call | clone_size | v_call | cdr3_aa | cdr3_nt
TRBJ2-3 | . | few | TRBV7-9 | CASSLAASTDTQYF | TGTGCCAGCAGCTTGGCGGCTAGCACAGATACGCAGTATTTT
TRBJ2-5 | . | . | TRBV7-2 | CASSQDRRTQYF | TGTGCCAGCAGCCAAGACAGACGGACCCAGTACTTC
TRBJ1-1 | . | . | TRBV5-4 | CASSSATGGNTEAFF | TGTGCCAGCAGCTCGGCGACAGGCGGGAACACTGAAGCTTTCTTT
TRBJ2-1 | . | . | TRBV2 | CASSPNPFYNEQFF | TGTGCCAGCAGCCCAAACCCCTTTTACAATGAGCAGTTCTTC
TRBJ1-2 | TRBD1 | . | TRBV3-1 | CASSQGPTGPGYTF | TGTGCCAGCAGCCAAGGTCCGACAGGGCCTGGCTACACCTTC
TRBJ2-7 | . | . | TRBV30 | CAWRLSGAGYEQYF | TGTGCCTGGAGGCTTTCTGGTGCAGGCTACGAGCAGTACTTC
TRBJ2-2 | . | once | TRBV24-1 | CATSGATGELFF | TGTGCCACCAGTGGAGCCACCGGGGAGCTGTTTTTT
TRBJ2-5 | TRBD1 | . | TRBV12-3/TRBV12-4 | CASSQQGKETQYF | TGTGCCAGCAGTCAACAGGGGAAGGAGACCCAGTACTTC
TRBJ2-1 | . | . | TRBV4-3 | CASSMDYYNEQFF | TGCGCCAGCAGCATGGACTACTACAATGAGCAGTTCTTC
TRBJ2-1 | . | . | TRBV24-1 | CATSERRRNEQFF | TGTGCCACCAGTGAACGGAGGCGGAATGAGCAGTTCTTC
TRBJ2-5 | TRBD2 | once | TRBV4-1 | CASSQETSRETQYF | TGCGCCAGCAGCCAAGAGACTAGCAGGGAGACCCAGTACTTC
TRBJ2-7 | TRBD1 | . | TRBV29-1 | CSVGQGAGYEQYF | TGCAGCGTCGGACAGGGGGCGGGGTACGAGCAGTACTTC
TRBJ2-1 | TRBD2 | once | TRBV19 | CASSHAGGGPNEQFF | TGTGCCAGTAGTCACGCGGGGGGGGGCCCCAATGAGCAGTTCTTC
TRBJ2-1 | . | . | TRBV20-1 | CSGKGPSNEQFF | TGCAGTGGAAAGGGACCGTCCAATGAGCAGTTCTTC